The 2 T cell receptor beta chains below come from one sample, sequenced in a study of shared clonotypes between healthy human individuals. Method: immunoSEQ multiplex PCR; TCRdb's copy keeps in-frame clones and lacks some. The table includes over a million clones, 95% to 99% detected once. The sequenced sample was naive CD4+ T cells sorted from blood. The subset denotes: CD45RA+ positively selected. These receptors were taken from a man aged 25 to 45 in good health.

This chain joins TRBV4-1 and TRBJ1-2; maybe TRBD1 (6 bases). CDR1 and CDR2 from the germline V gene are MGHRA and YSYEKL. V dropped 1 base and J dropped 4 bases, with 19 bases sitting between them. This CDR3 region has 17 residues. In DNA, the CDR3 is TGCGCCAGCAGCCAAGTTCCTACTCCGGGGGCAGTCTATGGCTACACCTTC. Its protein product is CASSQVPTPGAVYGYTF.

V is TRBV15 and J is TRBJ1-5; D is perhaps TRBD1 (5 bases). In germline, CDR1 is LNHNV, CDR2 YYDKDF (reference sequence). V was clipped by 2 bases and J by 0 bases, with 14 bases between them. CDR3 length: 17 amino acids. The CDR3 bases are TGTGCCACCAGCAGAAACCCGGGACTGCATAGCAATCAGCCCCAGCATTTT. Protein sequence: CATSRNPGLHSNQPQHF.